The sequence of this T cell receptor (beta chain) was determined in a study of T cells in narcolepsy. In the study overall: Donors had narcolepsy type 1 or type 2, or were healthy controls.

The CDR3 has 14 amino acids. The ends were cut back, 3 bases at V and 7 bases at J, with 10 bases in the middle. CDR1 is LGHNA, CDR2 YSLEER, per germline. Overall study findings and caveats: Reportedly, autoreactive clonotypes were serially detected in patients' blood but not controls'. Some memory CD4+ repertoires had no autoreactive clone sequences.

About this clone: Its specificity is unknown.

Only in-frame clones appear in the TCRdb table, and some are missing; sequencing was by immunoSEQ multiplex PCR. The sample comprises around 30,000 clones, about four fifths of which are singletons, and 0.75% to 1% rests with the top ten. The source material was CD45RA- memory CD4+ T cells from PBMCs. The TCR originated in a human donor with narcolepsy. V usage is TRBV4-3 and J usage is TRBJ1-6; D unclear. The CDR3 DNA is TGCGCCAGCAGCCAGTGGGGATCAAATTCACCCCTCCACTTT. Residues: CASSQWGSNSPLHF.